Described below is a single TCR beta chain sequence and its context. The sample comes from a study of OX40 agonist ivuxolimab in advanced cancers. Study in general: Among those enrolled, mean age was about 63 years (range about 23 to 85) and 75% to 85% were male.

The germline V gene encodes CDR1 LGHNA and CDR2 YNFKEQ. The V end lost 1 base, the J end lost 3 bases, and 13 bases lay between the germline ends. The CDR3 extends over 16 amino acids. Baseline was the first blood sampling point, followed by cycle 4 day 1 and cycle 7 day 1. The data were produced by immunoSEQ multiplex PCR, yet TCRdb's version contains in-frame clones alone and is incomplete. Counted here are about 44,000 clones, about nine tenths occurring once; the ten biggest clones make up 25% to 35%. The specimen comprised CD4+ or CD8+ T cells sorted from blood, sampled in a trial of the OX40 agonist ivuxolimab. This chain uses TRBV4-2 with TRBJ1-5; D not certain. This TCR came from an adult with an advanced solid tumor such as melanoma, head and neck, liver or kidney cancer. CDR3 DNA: TGTGCCAGCAGCCAAGGAAAAGAGAACCCCAATCAGCCCCAGCATTTT. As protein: CASSQGKENPNQPQHF.